This passage covers 30 T cell receptor beta chains from one sample sequenced in a study of CD8+ T cells in alopecia areata. Isolated RNA was reverse transcribed into cDNA used as the sequencing template. This table comes from immunoSEQ multiplex PCR, and its TCRdb copy is limited to in-frame clones, with some not included. The sample has 100,000 to 120,000 clones; about 50% are singletons. Sequenced input: NKG2D-low CD8+ T cells sorted from blood. The receptors come from a human donor with alopecia areata.

The rearrangement joins TRBV27 to TRBJ2-3; D remains ambiguous. The CDR3 has 13 amino acids. Trimming stripped 9 bases from V and 2 bases from J, with 12 bases between. Germline CDR1 MNHEY, CDR2 SMNVEV (reference sequence). The CDR3: CASKRQITDTQYF. Here the CDR3 DNA reads TGTGCCAGTAAACGGCAAATCACAGATACGCAGTATTTT.

This chain connects TRBV5-1 to TRBJ2-3; D unresolved. The CDR3 runs 14 residues. The V gene's germline CDR1 is SGHRS and CDR2 YFSETQ. Trimming stripped 4 bases from V and 4 bases from J, with 13 bases between. CDR3 region: CASSPSFVADTQYF. In nucleotides, the CDR3 is TGCGCCAGCAGCCCGTCTTTTGTGGCAGATACGCAGTATTTT.

The chain combines TRBV5-6 with TRBJ2-3; 8 bases are shared with TRBD1. There are 16 residues in the CDR3. J was trimmed by 4 bases and V by 4 bases; bases with no gene match: 11. CDR1 and CDR2 (germline): SGHDT, YYEEEE. The CDR3: CASSVGQGVGADTQYF. CDR3 DNA sequence: TGTGCCAGCAGCGTCGGACAGGGCGTGGGCGCAGATACGCAGTATTTT.

The chain employs TRBV9 and TRBJ2-1; 8 bases line up with TRBD2. J lost 16 bases, V lost 4 bases, and 10 bases had no gene match. Looked up from germline, CDR1 is SGDLS and CDR2 is YYNGEE. The length of the CDR3 is 12 residues. The CDR3 sequence: CASSPSPGLVFF. The CDR3 bases are TGTGCCAGCAGCCCCTCACCGGGACTAGTATTCTTC.

This sequence joins TRBV4-1 and TRBJ2-4; D uncertain. CDR1 is MGHRA, CDR2 YSYEKL, per germline. V dropped 1 base and J dropped 0 bases, with 4 bases sitting between them. The CDR3 totals 14 residues. For the CDR3, the DNA is TGCGCCAGCAGCCAAGTGGCAGCCAAAAACATTCAGTACTTC. It specifies CASSQVAAKNIQYF.

Only one count was recorded for this clone. The chain uses TRBV28 and TRBJ2-1; D gene unclear. CDR1 is MDHEN and CDR2 is SYDVKM in the germline V gene. The V end lost 6 bases, the J end lost 7 bases, and 16 bases lay between the germline ends. The CDR3 is made up of 14 amino acids. CDR3 nucleotide sequence: TGTGCCAGCAGCCAATTACAAGGTCCAAATGAGCAGTTCTTC. It translates to CASSQLQGPNEQFF.

Points on this clone: Other DNA sequences in this sample translate to the same CDR3. The rearrangement links TRBV28 to TRBJ1-5; D unclear. CDR1 MDHEN and CDR2 SYDVKM come from the germline V gene. The CDR3 spans 11 residues. The V end was cut by 5 bases, the J end by 7 bases, with 6 bases between. The CDR3 region is CASSSTQPQHF. As DNA, the CDR3 is TGTGCCAGCAGTAGTACGCAGCCCCAGCATTTT. The whole variable domain, filled in from reference TRBV28 and TRBJ1-5, reads DVKVTQSSRYLVKRTGEKVFLECVQDMDHENMFWYRQDPGLGLRLIYFSYDVKMKEKGDIPEGYSVSREKKERFSLILESASTNQTSMYLCASSSTQPQHFGDGTRLSIL.

As to this clone: The sample carries other DNA sequences with the same CDR3. J is TRBJ2-7 and V is TRBV5-1, with D tentatively TRBD1 (6 bases). Looked up from germline, CDR1 is SGHRS and CDR2 is YFSETQ. This CDR3 is built from 14 residues. Trimming took 0 bases from V and 2 from J, leaving 9 bases between them. CDR3: CASSLGSGAYEQYF. In DNA form, the CDR3 reads TGCGCCAGCAGCTTGGGATCAGGGGCCTACGAGCAGTACTTC.

The rearrangement uses TRBV6-1 and TRBJ2-7; 7 bases line up with TRBD2. CDR1 MNHNS and CDR2 SASEGT come from the germline V gene. This CDR3 is 15 amino acids long. The V segment lost 1 base and the J segment 1 base; nucleotides outside the gene matches: 4. Here the CDR3 DNA reads TGTGCCAGCAGTGAAGAAGCTAGCGGTTCCTACGAGCAGTACTTC. This encodes CASSEEASGSYEQYF.

Concerning this clone: It is likely a read error: a sequence one base away is far more abundant. The same CDR3 is also encoded by other DNA sequences in this sample. The chain recombines TRBV13 with TRBJ2-7; no firm D call. Germline V gene lookup returns CDR1 PRHDT and CDR2 FYEKMQ (reference sequence). The CDR3 runs 11 residues. Trimming removed 1 base at V and 2 bases at J, with 0 bases between. CDR3: CASSLAYEQYF. In DNA, the CDR3 is TGTGCCAGCAGCTTAGCCTACGAGCAGTACTTC.

The chain carries TRBV5-1 and TRBJ2-7, with D tentatively TRBD2 (6 bases). Germline V gives CDR1 SGHRS, CDR2 YFSETQ. Trimming left V 0 bases short and J 1 base short, with 11 bases between. This CDR3 region has 15 residues. The CDR3 sequence: CASSLGAGLSYEQYF. The CDR3, as DNA: TGCGCCAGCAGCTTGGGGGCGGGATTGTCCTACGAGCAGTACTTC.

This clone was picked up one time. This chain joins TRBV7-9 and TRBJ2-7; 8 bases align to TRBD1. The CDR3 is 12 amino acids. V was pared by 5 bases and J by 5 bases, with 2 bases of the junction left unmatched. The germline gives CDR1 SEHNR, CDR2 FQNEAQ (reference sequence). The CDR3 loop reads CASSLQGDEQYF. The DNA for the CDR3 is TGTGCCAGCAGCCTACAGGGGGACGAGCAGTACTTC.

The sample holds one count of this clone. This chain uses TRBV29-1 with TRBJ1-1, with D maybe TRBD1 (5 bases). V was cut by 4 bases and J by 6 bases, with 12 bases left in between. The CDR3 is 12 amino acids. Germline CDR1 and CDR2: SQVTM and ANQGSEA. The CDR3 DNA reads TGCAGCGTTGTCTTTGGGGGGTCTGAAGCTTTCTTT. Amino acids: CSVVFGGSEAFF.

The chain uses TRBV27 and TRBJ2-2, with 7 bases that match TRBD2. Germline lookup yields CDR1 MNHEY and CDR2 SMNVEV (reference sequence). The CDR3 is made up of 15 amino acids. V was pared by 0 bases and J by 10 bases, with 8 bases of the junction left unmatched. The CDR3 region has the DNA TGTGCCAGCAGTTTATCTAGCGGGTCGGGGTTGGAGCTGTTTTTT. This encodes CASSLSSGSGLELFF.

This chain uses TRBV13 with TRBJ2-1; perhaps TRBD1 as D (6 bases). Trimming removed 3 bases at V and 8 bases at J, with 14 bases between. This CDR3 contains 14 residues. Germline V lookup: CDR1 PRHDT, CDR2 FYEKMQ (reference sequence). The CDR3 is CASSLRTAGDEQFF. In nucleotides, the CDR3 is TGTGCCAGCAGCTTGAGGACAGCAGGGGATGAGCAGTTCTTC.

The V and J genes are TRBV5-4 and TRBJ1-2; D gene unclear. V shed 0 bases and J shed 0 bases, with 12 bases lying between them. The CDR3 contains 16 residues. CDR1 and CDR2 from the germline V gene are SGHNT and YYREEE (reference sequence). Written as DNA, the CDR3 is TGTGCCAGCAGCTTGGGGCGGAACAGAGCTAACTATGGCTACACCTTC. Translated: CASSLGRNRANYGYTF.

This chain uses TRBV11-2 with TRBJ2-5, with D perhaps matching TRBD2 (6 bases). This CDR3 is 16 amino acids long. From germline, CDR1 is SGHAT and CDR2 FQNNGV. V was pared by 1 base and J by 4 bases, with 16 bases between. CDR3 region: CASSLAHGGLLETQYF. The CDR3 DNA is TGTGCCAGCAGCTTAGCCCACGGGGGTTTATTAGAGACCCAGTACTTC. Looking up the rest from reference TRBV11-2 and TRBJ2-5 gives the full variable domain: EAGVAQSPRYKIIEKRQSVAFWCNPISGHATLYWYQQILGQGPKLLIQFQNNGVVDDSQLPKDRFSAERLKGVDSTLKIQPAKLEDSAVYLCASSLAHGGLLETQYFGPGTRLLVL.

This clone was recorded a few times. The chain links TRBV28 to TRBJ2-7, with TRBD2 as a possible D gene (6 bases). Trimming removed 2 bases at V and 3 bases at J, with 14 bases between. Germline loops: CDR1 MDHEN, CDR2 SYDVKM. The CDR3 is 15 amino acids. CDR3 protein: CASSLVREEYYEQYF. The CDR3 DNA follows: TGTGCCAGCAGTTTAGTGCGGGAAGAGTACTACGAGCAGTACTTC.

The rearrangement joins TRBV11-2 to TRBJ2-3, with unresolved D. The length of the CDR3 is 11 residues. The germline CDR1 and CDR2 sequences are SGHAT and FQNNGV. The V gene lost 5 bases and the J gene lost 4 bases, with 4 bases spanning the gap. The DNA for the CDR3 is TGTGCCAGCAGCCCAGCAGATACGCAGTATTTT. It yields the protein CASSPADTQYF.

In this sample, this clone turned up a few times. The J gene is TRBJ2-2, the V gene TRBV4-1; the match to TRBD2 covers 11 bases. Germline V CDR1 and CDR2: MGHRA, YSYEKL. CDR3 length: 17 amino acids. The junction had 10 bases not matched to a gene; V was cut back by 4 bases and J by 6 bases. CDR3 amino acids: CASSLLRTSGPSGELFF. CDR3 DNA sequence: TGCGCCAGCAGCCTCCTCCGGACTAGCGGGCCCTCCGGGGAGCTGTTTTTT.

The V call is TRBV6-6, the J call TRBJ2-7; 7 bases are a match to TRBD2. The germline V gene encodes CDR1 MNHNY and CDR2 SVGAGI (reference sequence). The CDR3 is made up of 14 amino acids. Trimming cost V 5 bases and J 6 bases; bases outside gene matches: 10. The CDR3 DNA follows: TGTGCCAGCAGTCCTAGGCGGGAGTTCGGCGAGCAGTACTTC. Translating it yields CASSPRREFGEQYF.

This clone was counted a few times. The chain joins TRBV11-2 to TRBJ2-5, with D unresolved. CDR3 length: 13 amino acids. Looked up from germline, CDR1 is SGHAT and CDR2 is FQNNGV. With 8 bases removed from V and 4 bases from J, the gap between germline ends came to 14 bases. The CDR3 is CASRRPGGETQYF. The CDR3 bases are TGTGCCAGCCGAAGGCCTGGTGGAGAGACCCAGTACTTC. Using reference TRBV11-2 and TRBJ2-5 for the parts outside the CDR3, the full variable domain is EAGVAQSPRYKIIEKRQSVAFWCNPISGHATLYWYQQILGQGPKLLIQFQNNGVVDDSQLPKDRFSAERLKGVDSTLKIQPAKLEDSAVYLCASRRPGGETQYFGPGTRLLVL.

The chain links TRBV4-1 to TRBJ2-5; possible D gene TRBD1, 6 bases. The V end was cut by 3 bases, the J end by 4 bases, with 18 bases between. CDR1 MGHRA and CDR2 YSYEKL come from the germline V gene. This CDR3 has 16 residues. Here the CDR3 reads CASSQERQAAGETQYF. As DNA, the CDR3 is TGCGCCAGCAGCCAGGAGCGACAGGCGGCGGGAGAGACCCAGTACTTC.

The V gene is TRBV27, the J gene TRBJ2-1, with D possibly TRBD2 on 6 matching bases. The CDR3 spans 11 residues. The ends were cut back, 7 bases at V and 9 bases at J, with 10 bases in the middle. From germline, CDR1 is MNHEY and CDR2 SMNVEV (reference sequence). CDR3 loop: CASTWGVEQFF. In DNA, the CDR3 is TGTGCCAGCACCTGGGGGGTTGAGCAGTTCTTC.

This chain uses TRBV9 with TRBJ2-2; no clear D gene. Looked up from germline, CDR1 is SGDLS and CDR2 is YYNGEE. The CDR3 sequence is 11 residues long. Trimming removed 3 bases at V and 8 bases at J, with 5 bases between. CDR3 sequence: CASSAVGELFF. The CDR3 bases are TGTGCCAGCAGCGCAGTTGGGGAGCTGTTTTTT. Using reference TRBV9 and TRBJ2-2 for the parts outside the CDR3, the full variable domain is DSGVTQTPKHLITATGQRVTLRCSPRSGDLSVYWYQQSLDQGLQFLIQYYNGEERAKGNILERFSAQQFPDLHSELNLSSLELGDSALYFCASSAVGELFFGEGSRLTVL.

This clone occurred a few times. The chain uses TRBV29-1 and TRBJ1-2, with unresolved D. Germline V gene lookup returns CDR1 SQVTM and CDR2 ANQGSEA. The CDR3 covers 11 residues. Trimming left V 5 bases short and J 4 bases short, with 8 bases between. CDR3 residues: CSVPLAYGYTF. The DNA for the CDR3 is TGCAGCGTTCCCCTTGCCTATGGCTACACCTTC. Together with reference TRBV29-1 and TRBJ1-2, the CDR3 gives the full variable domain: SAVISQKPSRDICQRGTSLTIQCQVDSQVTMMFWYRQQPGQSLTLIATANQGSEATYESGFVIDKFPISRPNLTFSTLTVSNMSPEDSSIYLCSVPLAYGYTFGSGTRLTVV.

This clone is a singleton in its sample. The chain joins TRBV29-1 to TRBJ1-1; D unresolved. The CDR3 spans 10 residues. Between the trimmed V and J ends, which lost 0 bases and 7 bases, there was a span of 3 bases. CDR1 and CDR2 from the germline V gene are SQVTM and ANQGSEA. CDR3 sequence: CSVEDVEAFF. For the CDR3, the DNA is TGCAGCGTTGAAGACGTTGAAGCTTTCTTT. The variable domain in full, with the rest retrieved from reference TRBV29-1 and TRBJ1-1, is SAVISQKPSRDICQRGTSLTIQCQVDSQVTMMFWYRQQPGQSLTLIATANQGSEATYESGFVIDKFPISRPNLTFSTLTVSNMSPEDSSIYLCSVEDVEAFFGQGTRLTVV.

The chain couples TRBV2 to TRBJ2-7, with D perhaps being TRBD1 or TRBD2 (5 bases each). The germline CDR1 and CDR2 sequences are SNHLY and FYNNEI. The CDR3 is 13 residues long. The germline V and J ends were trimmed by 0 bases and 10 bases, with 13 bases remaining between them. CDR3 amino acids: CASSEARAQDQYF. In DNA, the CDR3 is TGTGCCAGCAGTGAAGCGCGGGCACAGGATCAGTACTTC.

This clone came up a few times. The genes are TRBV30 and TRBJ1-1; D is undetermined. The germline V gene encodes CDR1 GTSNPN and CDR2 SVGIG (reference sequence). V dropped 4 bases and J dropped 5 bases, with 11 bases sitting between them. The CDR3 totals 12 residues. The CDR3 DNA reads as TGTGCCTGGACCCCCTCGAGAACTGAAGCTTTCTTT. It is translated as CAWTPSRTEAFF.

The chain is built from TRBV4-1 and TRBJ1-1; the D is unclear. The V gene's germline CDR1 is MGHRA and CDR2 YSYEKL. This CDR3 is 13 amino acids long. The germline V and J ends were trimmed by 2 bases and 5 bases, with 9 bases remaining between them. CDR3 coding DNA: TGCGCCAGCAGCCAATTGGGATTGACTGAAGCTTTCTTT. Its protein is CASSQLGLTEAFF.